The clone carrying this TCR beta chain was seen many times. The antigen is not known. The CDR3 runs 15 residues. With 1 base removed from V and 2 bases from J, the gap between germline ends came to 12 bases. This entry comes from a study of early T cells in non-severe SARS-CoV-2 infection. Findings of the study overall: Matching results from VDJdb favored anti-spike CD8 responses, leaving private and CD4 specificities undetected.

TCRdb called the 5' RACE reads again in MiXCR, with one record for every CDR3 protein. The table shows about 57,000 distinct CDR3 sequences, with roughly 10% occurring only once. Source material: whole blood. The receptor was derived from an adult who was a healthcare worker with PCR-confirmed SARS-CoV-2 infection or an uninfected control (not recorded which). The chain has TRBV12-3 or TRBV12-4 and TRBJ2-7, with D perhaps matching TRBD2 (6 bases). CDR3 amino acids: CASSLVTGVAYEQYF. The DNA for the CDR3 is TGTGCCAGCAGTTTAGTGACGGGGGTCGCCTACGAGCAGTACTTC.